The 21 T cell receptor beta chains given below trace back to one sample, sequenced in a study of beta chain features in type 1 diabetes. Expressed TCRB transcripts were sequenced because the entire RNA isolate underwent reverse transcription. Produced via immunoSEQ multiplex PCR; TCRdb's table is partial and in-frame only. This sample has around 280,000 clones; around 7.8% occur once, and the top ten carry approximately 0.93%. Sequences were obtained from central memory CD4+ T cells from blood. The receptors derive from a woman between 18 and 29 years old in good health.

This clone was counted between two and nine times. This chain connects TRBV7-2 to TRBJ2-5; D ambiguous. Germline values: CDR1 SGHTA, CDR2 FQGNSA. Trimming took 3 bases from V and 6 from J, leaving 11 bases between them. The CDR3 totals 13 residues. CDR3 nucleotide sequence: TGTGCCAGCAGCTTTGGTGACATTCAGACCCAGTACTTC. Translation: CASSFGDIQTQYF.

This clone has ten or more counts. This sequence joins TRBV13 and TRBJ2-3, with a possible D match to TRBD1 (5 bases). The germline CDR1 and CDR2 sequences are PRHDT and FYEKMQ (reference sequence). The CDR3 runs 14 residues. V was pared by 3 bases and J by 2 bases, with 9 bases between. The CDR3 loop reads CASSFSGLTDTQYF. CDR3 DNA: TGTGCCAGCAGCTTCTCAGGGCTCACAGATACGCAGTATTTT.

CDR3 sequence: CSGGLAGTDTQYF. The CDR3 DNA follows: TGCAGCGGGGGACTAGCGGGCACAGATACGCAGTATTTT. V gene TRBV29-1 combines with J gene TRBJ2-3, with 11 nucleotides matching TRBD2. The CDR3 extends over 13 amino acids. Germline CDR1 is SQVTM and CDR2 is ANQGSEA. V lost 7 bases to trimming and J lost 1 base; unmatched junction nucleotides: 1.

This clone was picked up a small number of times. V is TRBV7-3 and J is TRBJ2-5, with D hard to call. This CDR3 comprises 11 residues. The V and J ends lost 8 bases and 4 bases respectively, with 8 bases between them. Germline loops: CDR1 SGHTA, CDR2 FQGTGA. This CDR3 is CASVWVETQYF. CDR3 nucleotides: TGTGCCAGCGTCTGGGTAGAGACCCAGTACTTC.

This clone has only a few counts. The V gene is TRBV9, the J gene TRBJ2-1; 7 bases agree with TRBD1. The CDR3 sequence is 15 residues long. Germline values: CDR1 SGDLS, CDR2 YYNGEE. Germline trimming cut 0 bases from V and 1 base from J; bases unmatched to any gene: 1. As DNA, the CDR3 is TGTGCCAGCAGCGTAGTGGGACAGTCCTACAATGAGCAGTTCTTC. It yields the protein CASSVVGQSYNEQFF.

There are a few counts of this clone. The chain joins TRBV7-2 to TRBJ2-6; D not certain. V was clipped by 3 bases and J by 0 bases, with 6 bases between them. Per germline, CDR1 SGHTA and CDR2 FQGNSA. The CDR3 consists of 15 residues. DNA of the CDR3: TGTGCCAGCAGCTTCAGACTCTCTGGGGCCAACGTCCTGACTTTC. It yields the protein CASSFRLSGANVLTF.

This clone was found many times. The CDR3 DNA is TGCAGCGTTGATCACTTTTTGGAGACCCAGTACTTC. Its protein product is CSVDHFLETQYF. The V and J genes are TRBV29-1 and TRBJ2-5; D is uncertain. The germline V and J ends were trimmed by 3 bases and 5 bases, with 10 bases remaining between them. The V gene's germline CDR1 is SQVTM and CDR2 ANQGSEA. The CDR3 totals 12 residues.

CDR3 nucleotide sequence: TGTGCCAGCAGCTTACTTAACTATGGCTACACCTTC. Encoded protein: CASSLLNYGYTF. This chain connects TRBV11-3 to TRBJ1-2; D gene uncertain. The CDR3 sequence is 12 residues long. Per germline, CDR1 SGHNT and CDR2 YENEEA. The V end lost 2 bases, the J end lost 1 base, and 2 bases lay between the germline ends. The full variable domain, completed using reference TRBV11-3 and TRBJ1-2, is EAGVVQSPRYKIIEKKQPVAFWCNPISGHNTLYWYLQNLGQGPELLIRYENEEAVDDSQLPKDRFSAERLKGVDSTLKIQPAELGDSAVYLCASSLLNYGYTFGSGTRLTVV.

The J gene is TRBJ1-5, the V gene TRBV7-2; D gene uncertain. Germline values: CDR1 SGHTA, CDR2 FQGNSA. The CDR3 is 15 amino acids. V lost 0 bases to trimming and J lost 5 bases, with 11 bases between them. CDR3 in DNA: TGTGCCAGCAGCTTAGCGGTGGGAAGGGATCAGCCCCAGCATTTT. It yields the protein CASSLAVGRDQPQHF.

This clone was found a few times. V is TRBV7-9 and J is TRBJ2-1; the D call may be TRBD1 or TRBD2 (5 bases each). The CDR3 sequence is 16 residues long. From germline, CDR1 is SEHNR and CDR2 FQNEAQ (reference sequence). Trimming shortened V by 0 bases and J by 4 bases, and 13 bases separated the two germline ends. The CDR3 bases are TGTGCCAGCAGCTTAGCGCGGGTGGGGGTTTACAATGAGCAGTTCTTC. It yields the protein CASSLARVGVYNEQFF.

This clone was counted only a few times. This chain uses TRBV29-1 with TRBJ1-1; D remains ambiguous. Trimming shortened V by 4 bases and J by 0 bases, and 6 bases separated the two germline ends. This CDR3 has 12 amino acids. Germline V lookup: CDR1 SQVTM, CDR2 ANQGSEA. The CDR3 DNA reads TGCAGCGTTGTCACGGTGAACACTGAAGCTTTCTTT. Its translation is CSVVTVNTEAFF.

The chain carries TRBV4-1 and TRBJ2-4, with 13 bases identical to TRBD2. J gave up 0 bases and V 1 base, and 3 bases lay outside the gene matches. The CDR3 contains 18 residues. Germline-derived CDR1 and CDR2 are MGHRA and YSYEKL. CDR3: CASSQGLAGGRAKNIQYF. The DNA of the CDR3 is TGCGCCAGCAGCCAAGGACTAGCGGGGGGAAGAGCCAAAAACATTCAGTACTTC.

This clone occurred a few times. The V and J genes are TRBV29-1 and TRBJ1-2; D is uncertain. CDR1 and CDR2 (germline): SQVTM, ANQGSEA. V was pared by 0 bases and J by 4 bases, with 12 bases between. This CDR3 is built from 14 residues. The CDR3 sequence is CSVEDQIRGYGYTF. The CDR3 region has the DNA TGCAGCGTTGAAGATCAAATACGGGGCTATGGCTACACCTTC.

The sample holds one count of this clone. The DNA for the CDR3 is TGTGCCGTACCGGGACAGGGGTCCTACAATGAGCAGTTCTTC. As protein: CAVPGQGSYNEQFF. The V call is TRBV9, the J call TRBJ2-1; 10 bases map to TRBD1. V lost 10 bases, J lost 1 base, and 5 bases stayed unmatched. The CDR3 contains 14 residues. CDR1 SGDLS and CDR2 YYNGEE come from the germline V gene.

This clone was detected only a few times. This chain connects TRBV7-7 to TRBJ1-1; 7 positions agree with TRBD1. The length of the CDR3 is 13 residues. From germline, CDR1 is SSHAT and CDR2 FNYEAQ (reference sequence). Germline trimming cut 6 bases from V and 8 bases from J; bases unmatched to any gene: 9. CDR3 sequence (DNA): TGTGCCAGCAGTTTTAACCGGGACAGCGAAGCTTTCTTT. Protein: CASSFNRDSEAFF.

The chain couples TRBV2 to TRBJ1-2; D unclear. With 8 bases removed from V and 4 bases from J, the gap between germline ends came to 5 bases. This CDR3 region has 10 residues. Germline CDR1 is SNHLY and CDR2 is FYNNEI. The CDR3 loop is CASGLYGYTF. Here the CDR3 DNA reads TGTGCCAGCGGCCTCTATGGCTACACCTTC. Full variable domain (outside the CDR3, taken from reference TRBV2 and TRBJ1-2): EPEVTQTPSHQVTQMGQEVILRCVPISNHLYFYWYRQILGQKVEFLVSFYNNEISEKSEIFDDQFSVERPDGSNFTLKIRSTKLEDSAMYFCASGLYGYTFGSGTRLTVV.

This clone was counted a few times. The chain has TRBV7-2 and TRBJ2-7; 10 positions match TRBD2. Germline trimming cut 5 bases from V and 3 bases from J; bases unmatched to any gene: 4. Germline CDR1 SGHTA, CDR2 FQGNSA. The CDR3 contains 14 residues. The CDR3 region is CASSIGLADYEQYF. The DNA for the CDR3 is TGTGCCAGCAGCATCGGACTAGCGGACTACGAGCAGTACTTC.

The rearrangement links TRBV19 to TRBJ1-5, with no clear D. The V gene's germline CDR1 is LNHDA and CDR2 SQIVND (reference sequence). The CDR3 has 17 amino acids. V lost 3 bases, J lost 2 bases, and 17 bases lay in between. In nucleotides, the CDR3 is TGTGCCAGTAGTATGAGGCACACCACCTCGGGCAATCAGCCCCAGCATTTT. Translating it yields CASSMRHTTSGNQPQHF.

This clone has just a few counts. The chain links TRBV4-1 to TRBJ1-1; D uncertain. V was pared by 1 base and J by 6 bases, with 9 bases between. The CDR3 is 13 residues long. Germline V gives CDR1 MGHRA, CDR2 YSYEKL. CDR3 DNA: TGCGCCAGCAGCCAAGGCTGGGGTCCTGAAGCTTTCTTT. Encoded protein: CASSQGWGPEAFF.

This clone was seen more than once but under ten times. V is TRBV29-1 and J is TRBJ1-2; unclear D gene. Trimming removed 2 bases from V and 7 bases from J, with 11 bases in between. CDR1 is SQVTM, CDR2 ANQGSEA, per germline. This CDR3 spans 12 amino acids. DNA for the CDR3: TGCAGCGTTGAAAAAGGGTCTAGTGGCTACACCTTC. This translates into CSVEKGSSGYTF.

This clone showed up many times. Here the CDR3 reads CAISGQGAVGNTIYF. CDR3 coding DNA: TGTGCCATCAGTGGACAAGGGGCAGTCGGAAACACCATATATTTT. The rearrangement links TRBV10-3 to TRBJ1-3; D might be TRBD1 (5 bases). Trimming pared 4 bases from V and 4 bases from J, leaving 14 bases between. CDR3 length: 15 residues. Germline loops: CDR1 ENHRY, CDR2 SYGVKD.